This TCR beta chain was obtained from a study of cytomegalovirus exposure and HLA in healthy donors. Turning to the study itself: Of all 398 donors who were genotyped, roughly 81% belonged to the Caucasian-associated ancestry cluster.

The PCR was carried out with 60 Vbeta primers and 13 Jbeta primers. As handled by the study authors: Later work found 80 million or so unique TCR beta chains, with some 11 million shared. Repertoires were generated with immunoSEQ multiplex PCR, while TCRdb's copy carries only in-frame clones and drops some. V and J calls and clone size are given by that table; D and trimming were obtained from the DNA. The sample includes 150,000 to 200,000 clones, about three quarters of them seen just once. General observations from the study: Productive rates of about 87% or about 30% were seen for most TCR beta V segments in an earlier analysis.

The donors gave bone marrow, and they were healthy. Regarding this clone: The antigen is not known.

What was sequenced was PBMCs. The receptor was derived from a woman between 35 and 50 years old in good health and CMV-seronegative.

CDR3 sequence reads: CASILGTSGYEQYF. The CDR3 region has the DNA TGTGCCAGCATCCTCGGGACTAGCGGCTACGAGCAGTACTTC. V is TRBV5-8 and J is TRBJ2-5; 11 positions agree with TRBD2. Near its end, the DNA agrees better with TRBJ2-7, so the J call may be wrong. The CDR3 consists of 14 residues. Germline values: CDR1 SGHTS, CDR2 YDEGEE.